The clone carrying this TCR beta chain has at least ten counts. The CDR3 has 16 residues. Trimming removed 5 bases from V and 0 bases from J; junction bases left unmatched: 8. Per germline, CDR1 MNHNS and CDR2 SASEGT. Two-round multiplex PCR, the amplification method, yielded TCR beta CDR3 from genomic DNA. Amplification during the initial PCR round employed primers specific to each TRBV and TRBJ gene. TCRdb reprocessed the multiplex PCR reads with MiXCR, giving one entry per CDR3 protein. The sample yields tens of thousands of distinct CDR3 sequences, about 25% seen once. This entry comes from a study of prognosis after radiotherapy for stage I lung cancer.

The sequence was collected from a donor aged 50 or older with non-small cell lung cancer. The sample in question was PBMCs, obtained before or after stereotactic body radiation therapy (not recorded which). The V call is TRBV6-1, the J call TRBJ2-7, with 9 nucleotides matching TRBD1. CDR3 sequence: CASSRTSGQGSYEQYF. The CDR3 DNA follows: TGTGCCAGCAGTCGCACTTCGGGACAGGGCTCCTACGAGCAGTACTTC.